This T cell receptor (beta chain) derives from a study of chemoradiotherapy in HPV16-positive cancers. The CDR3 covers 14 residues. V shed 5 bases and J shed 10 bases, with 20 bases lying between them. CDR1 is SEHNR and CDR2 is FQNEAQ in the germline V gene (reference sequence). Data came from immunoSEQ multiplex PCR; TCRdb stores just in-frame clones and leaves some out. This sample has under 20,000 clones, with more than 75% found just once. The sequence was obtained from a human donor with HPV-associated anogenital cancer. The input for sequencing was blood, taken from a patient who underwent chemoradiotherapy. The chain has TRBV7-9 and TRBJ1-1, with a weak D call TRBD1 (6 bases). The chain's CDR3 is CASSPDSTSVVAFF. The DNA of the CDR3 is TGTGCCAGCAGCCCGGACAGTACGTCGGTGGTAGCTTTCTTT.